This TCR beta chain was sequenced for a study of T-cell memory formation after mild COVID-19. Study-wide background: The study found TCR clusters largely donor specific. The study, taken as a whole, reports: CD4/CD8 balance held among clones contracting day 15 to 85, and later expanders leaned CD4+. Several responding clones turned up in pre-infection memory, indicating that cross-reactive memory may have taken part.

The CDR3 runs to 14 residues. Germline V gives CDR1 SEHNR, CDR2 FQNEAQ (reference sequence). V shed 4 bases and J shed 3 bases, with 12 bases lying between them. TCRdb called the 5' RACE reads again in MiXCR, with one record for every CDR3 protein. The table shows 450,000 or so distinct CDR3 sequences, with 20% to 30% occurring only once. A remark on this clonotype: Its specificity is unknown.

The sequenced material came from PBMCs or a T cell subset sorted from them (not recorded which). This clonotype originated in an adult woman who had mild COVID-19 (a few samples of this study predate the infection). Cell type and time point are not known. V gene TRBV7-9 combines with J gene TRBJ1-2; D is perhaps TRBD1 (6 bases). In nucleotides, the CDR3 is TGTGCCAGCAGCTCGACAGGAGCTTACTATGGCTACACCTTC. Translation: CASSSTGAYYGYTF.